A single TCR beta chain is shown here with its context. Its target is not known. The data were obtained in a study of metastatic and nonmetastatic thyroid tumors. Overall study: Comparative analysis of repertoires was undertaken across blood and tumor or nodule tissue obtained from malignant and benign thyroid patients. Study results and caveats: A significant increase in TCR beta diversity was reportedly seen in malignant thyroid tumors relative to benign nodules, in blood and tumor.

Thyroid surgery had not been preceded by any treatment in any patient. The V end lost 0 bases, the J end lost 4 bases, and 13 bases lay between the germline ends. Germline assignment: CDR1 SGDLS and CDR2 YYNGEE. This CDR3 comprises 15 residues. As originally analysed: What underpinned the distant-metastasis classifier for papillary thyroid cancer was the set of CDR3 differences across clinicopathological groups. TCRdb re-called the PCR reads through MiXCR. These V and J calls rely on TCRdb rather than the paper's analysis. The sample shows roughly 71,000 clones, less than 20% of them seen only once. The sequence was collected from a female donor with papillary thyroid cancer or a benign thyroid nodule (not recorded which). Some clones in this sample may be carry-over from other donors' samples. The material sequenced was blood. The chain joins TRBV9 to TRBJ1-1; D uncertain. In nucleotides, the CDR3 is TGTGCCAGCAGCGTAGGAAGAGATGTGGGCACTGAAGCTTTCTTT. Protein product: CASSVGRDVGTEAFF.